Presented here are 20 T cell receptor beta chains from one specimen sequenced in a study of human T cells and chemical hapten exposure. Sample time point: patch test 1, 2 weeks after DPC sensitization. Treatment reported: therapeutic diphenylcyclopropenone sensitization with weekly scalp DPC. TCRdb fed the RACE reads into MiXCR, producing one record per CDR3 protein. The sample shows 150,000 to 200,000 distinct CDR3 sequences, more than 14% of them seen only once. The sequencing used whole blood, collected in connection with sensitization to the hapten diphenylcyclopropenone (DPC). The receptor set was obtained from a woman in her 30s with alopecia areata. Some clones in this sample may be carry-over from other donors' samples.

V usage is TRBV7-8 and J usage is TRBJ1-1; TRBD1 matches at 11 bases. V shed 3 bases and J 5 bases; nucleotides not matched to a gene: 5. The CDR3 has 15 amino acids. The germline CDR1 and CDR2 sequences are SGHVS and FQNEAQ. The CDR3 DNA is TGTGCCAGCAGCTTCCGGGACAGGGGGAGGACTGAAGCTTTCTTT. Amino acid sequence: CASSFRDRGRTEAFF.

The table lists this clonotype with a few counts. The chain has TRBV2 and TRBJ2-5; 9 bases align to TRBD2. The germline V gene has CDR1 SNHLY and CDR2 FYNNEI. With 7 bases clipped from V and 3 bases from J, the junction kept 3 bases outside the gene matches. This CDR3 is 13 amino acids long. CDR3 DNA sequence: TGTGCCAGCACGAGACTAGCGGAAGAGACCCAGTACTTC. Translating gives CASTRLAEETQYF.

This clonotype came up many times. The J gene is TRBJ1-2, the V gene TRBV20-1, with D maybe TRBD1 (5 bases). The CDR3 spans 13 residues. Germline assignment: CDR1 DFQATT and CDR2 SNEGSKA (reference sequence). V lost 6 bases and J lost 2, with 13 bases in between. The CDR3 sequence: CSAPAQDNYGYTF. The CDR3, as DNA: TGCAGTGCCCCAGCACAGGACAACTATGGCTACACCTTC.

This rearrangement joins TRBV6-2 or TRBV6-3 to TRBJ1-2, with a possible D match to TRBD1 (5 bases). V was shortened by 4 bases and J by 7 bases, with 19 bases between the two germline ends. CDR1 and CDR2 (germline): MNHEY, SVGEGT. CDR3 size: 15 residues. The CDR3 reads CASSSKTAEILGYTF. CDR3 in DNA: TGTGCCAGCAGTTCCAAGACAGCGGAGATCCTTGGCTACACCTTC.

This clonotype was observed a few times. The chain uses TRBV2 and TRBJ2-1, with 14 positions matching TRBD2. The CDR3 loop spans 16 amino acids. Germline CDR1 is SNHLY and CDR2 is FYNNEI. V was clipped by 5 bases and J by 2 bases; unmatched bases: 2. The CDR3 loop is CASSKGLAGAYNEQFF. CDR3 bases: TGTGCCAGCAGTAAGGGACTAGCGGGAGCCTACAATGAGCAGTTCTTC.

This clonotype was seen only a few times. V usage is TRBV27 and J usage is TRBJ2-7; 7 bases agree with TRBD1. Trimming cost V 3 bases and J 1 base; bases outside gene matches: 12. From germline, CDR1 is MNHEY and CDR2 SMNVEV (reference sequence). This CDR3 has 17 amino acids. The CDR3 nucleotides are TGTGCCAGCAGTTTGGACAGGTCTGGATTGGGATCCTACGAGCAGTACTTC. Protein product: CASSLDRSGLGSYEQYF.

CDR3 amino acids: CASSSLSGQPQHF. The CDR3 coding sequence is TGTGCCAGCAGCTCCCTTTCCGGCCAGCCCCAGCATTTT. This chain joins TRBV11-2 and TRBJ1-5; no clear D. V lost 4 bases and J 7 bases, leaving 11 bases between the germline ends. From germline, CDR1 is SGHAT and CDR2 FQNNGV. This CDR3 region has 13 residues.

This clonotype came up a few times. This sequence joins TRBV12-3 or TRBV12-4 and TRBJ2-3; D remains unclear. Trimming pared 1 base from V and 7 bases from J, leaving 9 bases between. This CDR3 is built from 13 residues. The CDR3 DNA reads as TGTGCCAGCAGTTTAGGAGGCCATTATACGCAGTATTTT. Translation gives CASSLGGHYTQYF.

The chain couples TRBV12-3 or TRBV12-4 to TRBJ2-3; 8 bases are shared with TRBD1. The CDR3 contains 15 residues. Germline trimming cut 2 bases from V and 6 bases from J; bases unmatched to any gene: 7. CDR3 residues: CASSLQGALRDTQYF. DNA of the CDR3: TGTGCCAGCAGTTTACAGGGGGCCCTACGGGATACGCAGTATTTT.

This chain links TRBV7-2 with TRBJ2-4; unclear D gene. Germline CDR1 SGHTA, CDR2 FQGNSA. This CDR3 contains 15 residues. V shed 2 bases and J shed 0 bases, with 8 bases lying between them. The CDR3 DNA reads as TGTGCCAGCAGCTTACAGGTCCTAGCCAAAAACATTCAGTACTTC. This encodes CASSLQVLAKNIQYF.

Ten or more counts support this clonotype. The chain employs TRBV20-1 and TRBJ2-1, with TRBD2 matching over 10 bases. V dropped 4 bases and J dropped 5; count of bases not matched to a gene: 5. Per germline, CDR1 DFQATT and CDR2 SNEGSKA (reference sequence). The CDR3 length is 14 residues. The CDR3: CSAMWTSGHNEQFF. Written as DNA, the CDR3 is TGCAGTGCTATGTGGACTAGCGGACACAATGAGCAGTTCTTC.

The chain combines TRBV9 with TRBJ2-3, with D tentatively TRBD2 (6 bases). The CDR3 sequence is 16 residues long. Germline CDR1 SGDLS, CDR2 YYNGEE. Trimming took 3 bases from V and 2 from J, leaving 16 bases between them. CDR3 protein: CASSEAEGSSTDTQYF. Here the CDR3 DNA reads TGTGCCAGCAGCGAGGCGGAGGGGTCATCCACAGATACGCAGTATTTT. The variable domain in full, with the rest retrieved from reference TRBV9 and TRBJ2-3, is DSGVTQTPKHLITATGQRVTLRCSPRSGDLSVYWYQQSLDQGLQFLIQYYNGEERAKGNILERFSAQQFPDLHSELNLSSLELGDSALYFCASSEAEGSSTDTQYFGPGTRLTVL.

The sample holds many counts of this clonotype. This chain joins TRBV4-1 and TRBJ1-2; 10 bases agree with TRBD1. Germline V gene sequence: CDR1 MGHRA, CDR2 YSYEKL. The CDR3 is 17 residues long. Trimming at V came to 2 bases and at J to 0 bases, leaving 6 bases not matched to a gene. CDR3: CASSQKTGGPANYGYTF. The CDR3 DNA is TGCGCCAGCAGCCAAAAGACAGGGGGCCCAGCTAACTATGGCTACACCTTC.

This clonotype was recorded many times. The genes are TRBV7-9 and TRBJ1-2; D is undetermined. With 2 bases removed from V and 4 bases from J, the gap between germline ends came to 14 bases. The CDR3 consists of 15 residues. The germline gives CDR1 SEHNR, CDR2 FQNEAQ (reference sequence). In DNA, the CDR3 is TGTGCCAGCAGCTTAAGTCAAGCGAGTATCTATGGCTACACCTTC. Residues: CASSLSQASIYGYTF. The full variable domain, rest sourced from reference TRBV7-9 and TRBJ1-2, is DTGVSQNPRHKITKRGQNVTFRCDPISEHNRLYWYRQTLGQGPEFLTYFQNEAQLEKSRLLSDRFSAERPKGSFSTLEIQRTEQGDSAMYLCASSLSQASIYGYTFGSGTRLTVV.

This clonotype was counted ten times or more. The rearrangement joins TRBV11-2 to TRBJ2-3; 7 bases align to TRBD2. J lost 6 bases, V lost 5 bases, and 2 bases had no gene match. The CDR3 extends over 12 amino acids. Germline CDR1 and CDR2: SGHAT and FQNNGV. The CDR3 here is CASSRGVDTQYF. The CDR3 bases are TGTGCCAGCAGCCGGGGGGTGGATACGCAGTATTTT. Together with reference TRBV11-2 and TRBJ2-3, the CDR3 gives the full variable domain: EAGVAQSPRYKIIEKRQSVAFWCNPISGHATLYWYQQILGQGPKLLIQFQNNGVVDDSQLPKDRFSAERLKGVDSTLKIQPAKLEDSAVYLCASSRGVDTQYFGPGTRLTVL.

The chain employs TRBV29-1 and TRBJ2-5, with TRBD2 matching 7 bases. Germline lookup yields CDR1 SQVTM and CDR2 ANQGSEA. This CDR3 has 12 amino acids. V shed 1 base, J shed 5 bases, and the junction held 1 base outside the gene matches. CDR3 residues: CSVEGGGETQYF. The CDR3 DNA sequence: TGCAGCGTTGAAGGGGGAGGGGAGACCCAGTACTTC.

Concerning this clonotype: A much larger clone is a single base away; this may be a read error. The chain links TRBV29-1 to TRBJ1-4, with 7 bases matching TRBD1. Germline-derived CDR1 and CDR2 are SQVTM and ANQGSEA. CDR3 length: 13 residues. V lost 7 bases and J lost 10; bases outside the gene matches: 12. The CDR3 DNA sequence: TGCAGCGGGTCGACAGGGCAGACTGGAAAACTGTTTTTT. It translates to CSGSTGQTGKLFF.

This clonotype has more than one count but fewer than ten. V and J are TRBV3-1 and TRBJ1-1; D gene uncertain. CDR3 length: 12 residues. V lost 2 bases and J 4 bases, leaving 5 bases between the germline ends. CDR1 and CDR2 from the germline V gene are LGHDT and YNNKEL (reference sequence). CDR3 bases: TGTGCCAGCAGCCAATCGACCACTGAAGCTTTCTTT. Its translation: CASSQSTTEAFF.

This clonotype was detected only a few times. V usage is TRBV10-2 and J usage is TRBJ2-1; 8 bases are shared with TRBD2. This CDR3 comprises 14 residues. Germline CDR1 and CDR2: WSHSY and SAAADI. Germline trimming cut 7 bases from V and 2 bases from J; bases unmatched to any gene: 4. CDR3 amino acids: CASTPGLAYNEQFF. CDR3 nucleotide sequence: TGCGCCAGCACACCGGGACTAGCCTACAATGAGCAGTTCTTC.

This clonotype was detected only a few times. This rearrangement joins TRBV20-1 to TRBJ1-5, with D unresolved. The germline V and J ends were trimmed by 3 bases and 0 bases, with 9 bases remaining between them. CDR3 length: 14 amino acids. From germline, CDR1 is DFQATT and CDR2 SNEGSKA (reference sequence). DNA of the CDR3: TGCAGTGCTAGGAGGGCGGATAGCAATCAGCCCCAGCATTTT. It codes for CSARRADSNQPQHF.